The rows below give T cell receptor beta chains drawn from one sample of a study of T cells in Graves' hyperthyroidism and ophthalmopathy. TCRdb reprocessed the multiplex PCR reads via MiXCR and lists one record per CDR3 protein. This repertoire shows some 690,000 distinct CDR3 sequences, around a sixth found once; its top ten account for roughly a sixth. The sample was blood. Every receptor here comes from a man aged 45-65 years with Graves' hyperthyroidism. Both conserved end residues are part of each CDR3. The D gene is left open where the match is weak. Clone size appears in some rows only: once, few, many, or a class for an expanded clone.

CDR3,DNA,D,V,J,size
CASSDRDRAVSFNEQFF,TGTGCCAGCAGTGACCGGGACAGGGCGGTCTCGTTCAATGAGCAGTTCTTC,TRBD1,TRBV6-1,TRBJ2-1,-
CASSLEINHEAFF,TGTGCCAGCAGCTTAGAGATAAACCATGAAGCTTTCTTT,-,TRBV7-2,TRBJ1-1,-
CASSVPPDRPLSGNQPQHF,TGTGCCAGCAGTGTTCCTCCCGATCGTCCGTTATCTGGCAATCAGCCCCAGCATTTT,-,TRBV27,TRBJ1-5,many
CASSSTSGSPLQLYNEQFF,TGTGCCAGCAGCTCCACTAGCGGGAGTCCCCTCCAACTCTACAATGAGCAGTTCTTC,TRBD2,TRBV9,TRBJ2-1,-
CASSGGGGHSPSYEQYF,TGCGCCAGCAGTGGAGGGGGGGGCCATTCCCCCTCCTACGAGCAGTACTTC,-,TRBV10-2,TRBJ2-7,many
CASSQGTGVGYGYTF,TGCGCCAGCAGCCAAGGTACAGGAGTAGGGTATGGCTACACCTTC,-,TRBV4-3,TRBJ1-2,-
CASSGGRATYNEQFF,TGTGCCAGCAGTGGCGGGAGGGCTACATACAATGAGCAGTTCTTC,TRBD2,TRBV2,TRBJ2-1,many
CASSTYPLAGGQDTQYF,TGTGCCAGTAGTACCTATCCACTAGCGGGAGGGCAAGATACGCAGTATTTT,TRBD2,TRBV19,TRBJ2-3,few
CASSMAGTGVGETQYF,TGTGCCAGCAGTATGGCTGGGACAGGGGTTGGAGAGACCCAGTACTTC,TRBD1,TRBV6-1,TRBJ2-5,many
CASSLPGQSEQYF,TGCGCCAGCAGCCTTCCCGGACAGTCCGAGCAGTACTTC,-,TRBV4-3,TRBJ2-7,-
CASSEGQGSSYEQYF,TGCGCCAGCAGTGAAGGGCAGGGGTCTTCCTACGAGCAGTACTTC,-,TRBV10-1,TRBJ2-7,many
CASSQVRDQPQHF,TGTGCCAGCAGCCAGGTGCGGGATCAGCCCCAGCATTTT,-,TRBV7-2,TRBJ1-5,many
CASSVVIGTAGNEQFF,TGTGCCAGCAGCGTAGTGATCGGGACGGCAGGAAATGAGCAGTTCTTC,-,TRBV9,TRBJ2-1,few
CASSVGGQGASEQYF,TGTGCCAGCAGCGTAGGAGGACAGGGGGCCTCCGAGCAGTACTTC,TRBD1,TRBV9,TRBJ2-7,-
CSARDRTGPSYEQYF,TGCAGTGCTAGAGATCGGACAGGGCCTTCCTACGAGCAGTACTTC,TRBD1,TRBV20-1,TRBJ2-7,many
CASSLAIATYEQYF,TGTGCCAGCAGCTTGGCTATAGCAACCTACGAGCAGTACTTC,-,TRBV11-2,TRBJ2-7,-
CASSFWDKDTQYF,TGTGCCAGCAGTTTTTGGGATAAAGATACGCAGTATTTT,-,TRBV28,TRBJ2-3,few
CASIRASNTEAFF,TGTGCCAGCATCAGAGCTTCGAACACTGAAGCTTTCTTT,-,TRBV6-1,TRBJ1-1,many
CASSRNREGYEQYF,TGTGCCAGCAGTCGAAACAGGGAGGGGTACGAGCAGTACTTC,-,TRBV6-1,TRBJ2-7,few
CASSLGTDNYGYTF,TGTGCCAGCAGCTTAGGGACAGATAACTATGGCTACACCTTC,-,TRBV7-2,TRBJ1-2,many
CASSESGTGVNTEAFF,TGCGCCAGCAGTGAGTCCGGGACAGGGGTAAACACTGAAGCTTTCTTT,TRBD1,TRBV10-1,TRBJ1-1,-
CAWGLSGNTIYF,TGTGCCTGGGGATTATCTGGAAACACCATATATTTT,-,TRBV30,TRBJ1-3,-
CASSLVSGPADEQYF,TGTGCCAGCAGCTTAGTATCAGGGCCCGCGGACGAGCAGTACTTC,-,TRBV7-9,TRBJ2-7,-
CASRPTGAGGYTF,TGTGCCAGCAGGCCCACAGGGGCCGGTGGCTACACCTTC,TRBD1,TRBV3-1,TRBJ1-2,-
CAWSSEGRTGELFF,TGTGCCTGGAGTTCGGAGGGGAGAACCGGGGAGCTGTTTTTT,-,TRBV30,TRBJ2-2,few
CATGQDGKTEAFF,TGTGCCACAGGCCAAGACGGCAAGACTGAAGCTTTCTTT,-,TRBV24-1,TRBJ1-1,-
CASSFPGLTYEQYF,TGCGCCAGCAGCTTCCCGGGACTGACCTACGAGCAGTACTTC,-,TRBV5-1,TRBJ2-7,many
CASSLVQGPPGAHTDTQYF,TGTGCCAGCAGCTTGGTGCAAGGTCCCCCAGGGGCGCACACAGATACGCAGTATTTT,-,TRBV5-5,TRBJ2-3,few
CSVDGQSTVEAFF,TGCAGCGTTGATGGACAGTCAACGGTTGAAGCTTTCTTT,-,TRBV29-1,TRBJ1-1,few
CASRPDSNQPQHF,TGTGCCAGCAGACCGGACAGCAACCAGCCCCAGCATTTT,-,TRBV12-3/TRBV12-4,TRBJ1-5,few
CASSLLTGADKNIQYF,TGTGCCAGCAGTTTACTTACAGGGGCAGACAAAAACATTCAGTACTTC,TRBD1,TRBV28,TRBJ2-4,few
CASRSWGNEQYF,TGTGCCAGCAGATCCTGGGGGAACGAGCAGTACTTC,-,TRBV7-2,TRBJ2-7,few
CSATAVAGGGTDTQYF,TGCAGTGCTACGGCGGTAGCGGGAGGGGGGACAGATACGCAGTATTTT,TRBD2,TRBV20-1,TRBJ2-3,many
CASRAGAGTGELFF,TGTGCCAGCAGGGCAGGGGCTGGCACCGGGGAGCTGTTTTTT,-,TRBV2,TRBJ2-2,many
CVAGVWNEQFF,TGTGTAGCGGGAGTTTGGAATGAGCAGTTCTTC,TRBD2,TRBV28,TRBJ2-1,many
CASSPPGLASYEQYF,TGTGCCAGCAGCCCTCCGGGACTAGCGTCCTACGAGCAGTACTTC,TRBD2,TRBV11-2,TRBJ2-7,many
CSVGEPGANVLTF,TGCAGCGTTGGGGAGCCCGGGGCCAACGTCCTGACTTTC,-,TRBV29-1,TRBJ2-6,many
CASSIGQGASRGTEAFF,TGTGCCAGCAGTATCGGACAGGGGGCGAGTCGTGGGACTGAAGCTTTCTTT,TRBD1,TRBV2,TRBJ1-1,many
CASSSFTAGGDTQYF,TGTGCCAGCAGTTCCTTTACGGCGGGAGGAGATACGCAGTATTTT,TRBD2,TRBV12-3/TRBV12-4,TRBJ2-3,many
CAVRLTGGGEQFF,TGTGCCGTAAGACTAACGGGAGGGGGCGAGCAGTTCTTC,-,TRBV10-3,TRBJ2-1,few
CAWSVQFLMNTEAFF,TGTGCCTGGAGTGTACAATTTCTAATGAACACTGAAGCTTTCTTT,-,TRBV30,TRBJ1-1,many
CATTSAGAGNEQFF,TGTGCCACCACGTCAGCGGGCGCAGGGAATGAGCAGTTCTTC,-,TRBV6-1,TRBJ2-1,few
CASSVGQGANSGNTIYF,TGTGCCAGCAGCGTAGGACAGGGGGCGAACTCTGGAAACACCATATATTTT,TRBD1,TRBV9,TRBJ1-3,many
CAGSWDFDSTDTQYF,TGTGCCGGCAGTTGGGACTTCGATAGCACAGATACGCAGTATTTT,-,TRBV7-2,TRBJ2-3,-
CASSPRALISYEQYF,TGTGCCAGCAGCCCGCGGGCCTTGATCTCCTACGAGCAGTACTTC,-,TRBV7-6,TRBJ2-7,many
CASSFFYAGENTGELFF,TGTGCCAGCAGTTTTTTTTACGCAGGGGAGAACACCGGGGAGCTGTTTTTT,-,TRBV28,TRBJ2-2,many